The 28 T cell receptor beta chains below all came from one sample that was sequenced in a study of blood T cells in healthy people across ages. Primed by a sample-barcoded 5' primer and a J-beta primer mix, a second PCR proceeded for about 7 to 11 cycles. TCRdb used MiXCR to reprocess the 5' RACE reads, holding one entry per CDR3 protein. The sample includes around 1,500,000 distinct CDR3 sequences, 28% of them seen just once. The source material was blood. These receptor sequences come from a woman in her thirties in good health.

The table lists this clonotype with a count of one. The chain is built from TRBV20-1 and TRBJ2-3; 8 nucleotides agree with TRBD1. After removal of 1 base from V and 3 bases from J, the junction contained 3 bases not matched to a gene. Germline V gene lookup returns CDR1 DFQATT and CDR2 SNEGSKA (reference sequence). The CDR3 is 14 amino acids. CDR3 bases: TGCAGTGCTAGAGGGGACAGGATTACAGATACGCAGTATTTT. Translating gives CSARGDRITDTQYF.

Only a few counts were recorded for this clonotype. This rearrangement joins TRBV28 to TRBJ2-5, with D unresolved. CDR3 length: 14 amino acids. The germline V gene encodes CDR1 MDHEN and CDR2 SYDVKM. The V gene lost 7 bases and the J gene lost 5 bases, with 17 bases spanning the gap. In DNA form, the CDR3 reads TGTGCCAGCACCCCGGGTCTCTCCATGGAGACCCAGTACTTC. Its protein is CASTPGLSMETQYF.

V usage is TRBV7-9 and J usage is TRBJ2-1; 9 positions agree with TRBD1. V was clipped by 4 bases and J by 8 bases; unmatched bases: 9. The V gene's germline CDR1 is SEHNR and CDR2 FQNEAQ (reference sequence). The CDR3 loop spans 15 amino acids. The CDR3 spells CASSYGQGTVDEQFF. The CDR3 DNA is TGTGCCAGCAGCTATGGACAGGGGACGGTAGATGAGCAGTTCTTC.

Only one count was recorded for this clonotype. The chain employs TRBV5-4 and TRBJ2-1; D might be TRBD2 (5 bases). Between the trimmed V and J ends, which lost 4 bases and 1 base, there was a span of 15 bases. The CDR3 length is 16 residues. Germline V lookup: CDR1 SGHNT, CDR2 YYREEE (reference sequence). Here the CDR3 DNA reads TGTGCCAGCAGCGACAAGGCGAGGGTTTCCTACAATGAGCAGTTCTTC. This gives the protein CASSDKARVSYNEQFF.

This clonotype showed up many times. The chain employs TRBV29-1 and TRBJ2-5; a weak D match, TRBD1 (6 bases). The V and J ends lost 4 bases and 4 bases respectively, with 10 bases between them. Germline V gene data show CDR1 as SQVTM and CDR2 as ANQGSEA. This CDR3 contains 12 residues. The CDR3 DNA is TGCAGCGTTGTGGCCAGGGGAGAGACCCAGTACTTC. This sequence encodes CSVVARGETQYF.

Here the CDR3 DNA reads TGTGCCAGCTCACCGGGCCACCAGCAGACCCAGTACTTC. This translates into CASSPGHQQTQYF. The V gene is TRBV18, the J gene TRBJ2-5; D call uncertain. Germline V CDR1 and CDR2: KGHSH, LQKENI. The CDR3 is made up of 13 amino acids. Trimming cost V 3 bases and J 6 bases, with 11 bases left between them.

There are many counts of this clonotype. The CDR3 bases are TGCAGTGCAAGCCGGGCGGTCGATGAGCAGTTCTTC. Translating gives CSASRAVDEQFF. This chain connects TRBV20-1 to TRBJ2-1; D remains unclear. There are 12 residues in the CDR3. V was pared by 6 bases and J by 8 bases, with 14 bases between. Germline CDR1 reads DFQATT; CDR2 reads SNEGSKA (reference sequence).

This clonotype was observed a few times. This chain uses TRBV29-1 with TRBJ1-2, with 7 bases aligning to TRBD1. Per the germline V gene, CDR1 is SQVTM and CDR2 is ANQGSEA. The V and J ends lost 6 bases and 6 bases, in that order; junction bases with no gene match: 7. This CDR3 is built from 12 residues. CDR3 nucleotides: TGCAGCGTGACTGACAGGGAAGATGGCTACACCTTC. Encoded protein: CSVTDREDGYTF. The full variable domain, rest sourced from reference TRBV29-1 and TRBJ1-2, is SAVISQKPSRDICQRGTSLTIQCQVDSQVTMMFWYRQQPGQSLTLIATANQGSEATYESGFVIDKFPISRPNLTFSTLTVSNMSPEDSSIYLCSVTDREDGYTFGSGTRLTVV.

The chain joins TRBV28 to TRBJ1-4; 9 nucleotides align to TRBD1. In germline, CDR1 is MDHEN, CDR2 SYDVKM. The CDR3 runs to 16 residues. Trimming took 4 bases from V and 4 from J; bases not matched to a gene: 7. CDR3 sequence reads: CASSSGTGFFNEKLFF. The CDR3 region has the DNA TGTGCCAGCAGTTCCGGGACAGGGTTTTTTAATGAAAAACTGTTTTTT.

This clonotype was counted only a few times. This chain links TRBV28 with TRBJ1-2; 7 bases align to TRBD1. The trim removed 6 bases at V and 8 bases at J, leaving 6 bases unmatched. This CDR3 has 12 residues. Germline-derived CDR1 and CDR2 are MDHEN and SYDVKM. In DNA form, the CDR3 reads TGTGCCAGCAGGACGACAGGGAAGGGCTACACCTTC. This sequence encodes CASRTTGKGYTF.

The chain carries TRBV20-1 and TRBJ2-5; D not resolved. The germline gives CDR1 DFQATT, CDR2 SNEGSKA (reference sequence). This CDR3 contains 16 residues. The V end was cut by 4 bases, the J end by 1 base, with 19 bases between. The CDR3 coding sequence is TGCAGTGCTACCGACCCTAGTGTGCGGTTCCAAGAGACCCAGTACTTC. This sequence encodes CSATDPSVRFQETQYF.

Note on this clonotype: A much more abundant neighbour one base away suggests this may be a read error. The rearrangement joins TRBV29-1 to TRBJ2-1; D perhaps matches TRBD2 (6 bases). This CDR3 has 14 amino acids. The germline gives CDR1 SQVTM, CDR2 ANQGSEA. CDR3 DNA: TGCAGTTTTTTGTACGGGAGCTCCTACAATAAGCAGTTCTTC. It yields the protein CSFLYGSSYNKQFF.

This clonotype was counted only a few times. The chain is built from TRBV10-3 and TRBJ1-4; D perhaps matches TRBD1 (6 bases). Germline loops: CDR1 ENHRY, CDR2 SYGVKD. The CDR3 is made up of 12 amino acids. The germline V and J ends were trimmed by 3 bases and 7 bases, with 6 bases remaining between them. CDR3: CAISDRGEKLFF. CDR3 sequence (DNA): TGTGCCATCAGTGACAGGGGTGAAAAACTGTTTTTT.

The V call is TRBV5-1, the J call TRBJ2-7; 8 bases are a match to TRBD2. Unmatched junction bases numbered 15, after V lost 5 bases and J lost 5 bases. The CDR3 totals 16 residues. Looked up from germline, CDR1 is SGHRS and CDR2 is YFSETQ. The CDR3, as DNA: TGCGCCAGCAGGTTATTAGCGGGACTAGTCGACCACGAGCAGTACTTC. Encoded protein: CASRLLAGLVDHEQYF.

This clonotype was detected a few times. The V and J genes are TRBV5-1 and TRBJ1-1; D unresolved. CDR1 and CDR2 (germline): SGHRS, YFSETQ. The CDR3 totals 16 residues. V was shortened by 0 bases and J by 4 bases, with 16 bases between the two germline ends. The CDR3 region has the DNA TGCGCCAGCAGCTTGGACGTGGGCAGGCCGGGCACTGAAGCTTTCTTT. Translated, it gives CASSLDVGRPGTEAFF.

In this sample, this clonotype turned up once. The V gene is TRBV11-1, the J gene TRBJ1-4; D gene uncertain. This CDR3 comprises 16 residues. V lost 7 bases to trimming and J lost 6 bases, with 21 bases between them. CDR1 SGHAT and CDR2 FQDESV come from the germline V gene (reference sequence). CDR3 loop: CASNSWLRRRDEKLFF. The CDR3, as DNA: TGTGCCAGCAACTCCTGGTTGAGGCGCCGGGATGAAAAACTGTTTTTT.

The V call is TRBV5-1, the J call TRBJ1-4; tentative D call: TRBD1 (5 bases). Germline lookup yields CDR1 SGHRS and CDR2 YFSETQ. V lost 0 bases and J 3 bases, leaving 15 bases between the germline ends. The CDR3 loop spans 17 amino acids. DNA of the CDR3: TGCGCCAGCAGCTTGGAACCAGGGCCGGGGGCTAATGAAAAACTGTTTTTT. It encodes CASSLEPGPGANEKLFF.

This clonotype was counted only a few times. The chain joins TRBV5-1 to TRBJ2-6; the D call may be TRBD1 or TRBD2 (6 bases each). The germline V gene encodes CDR1 SGHRS and CDR2 YFSETQ. The V and J ends lost 9 bases and 5 bases respectively, with 18 bases between them. CDR3 length equals 15 residues. This chain's CDR3 is CANYLPGDWANVLTF. The DNA for the CDR3 is TGCGCCAACTACTTACCAGGGGACTGGGCCAACGTCCTGACTTTC.

There are a few counts of this clonotype. This rearrangement joins TRBV7-2 to TRBJ2-5; TRBD2 agrees at 13 bases. CDR1 is SGHTA and CDR2 is FQGNSA in the germline V gene. The CDR3 extends over 17 amino acids. Trimming at V came to 4 bases and at J to 5 bases, leaving 10 bases not matched to a gene. The CDR3 spells CASSSGLAGVVGETQYF. CDR3 in DNA: TGTGCCAGCAGCTCTGGACTAGCGGGAGTCGTTGGGGAGACCCAGTACTTC. Full variable domain (missing parts from reference TRBV7-2 and TRBJ2-5): GAGVSQSPSNKVTEKGKDVELRCDPISGHTALYWYRQSLGQGLEFLIYFQGNSAPDKSGLPSDRFSAERTGGSVSTLTIQRTQQEDSAVYLCASSSGLAGVVGETQYFGPGTRLLVL.

The chain has TRBV2 and TRBJ1-2; TRBD1 is a possible D gene (5 bases). V lost 5 bases to trimming and J lost 8 bases, with 15 bases between them. The CDR3 has 13 amino acids. The germline gives CDR1 SNHLY, CDR2 FYNNEI. The CDR3 spells CASSRDVGSGYTF. CDR3 nucleotide sequence: TGTGCCAGCAGTCGGGACGTTGGTAGCGGCTACACCTTC.

The chain has TRBV2 and TRBJ2-3; no clear D. CDR1 and CDR2 (germline): SNHLY, FYNNEI. The CDR3 extends over 18 amino acids. Trimming left V 4 bases short and J 2 bases short, with 22 bases between. In DNA form, the CDR3 reads TGTGCCAGCAGTGGTTCTGAAGTCCATCTAACAAACACAGATACGCAGTATTTT. It translates to CASSGSEVHLTNTDTQYF.

As for this clonotype: The junction differs from germline at one of its ends, possibly a read error. The chain joins TRBV25-1 to TRBJ2-7, with 7 bases lining up with TRBD1. The V gene's germline CDR1 is MGHDK and CDR2 SYGVNS. This CDR3 has 14 amino acids. The CDR3 bases are TGTGCCAGCGGTGATTCCGGGACAGCCTACGAGCAGTACTTC. Protein: CASGDSGTAYEQYF.

This clonotype was picked up a small number of times. This clone may be a read error of a much larger clone one base away. J is TRBJ2-7 and V is TRBV10-3, with D unresolved. The V gene's germline CDR1 is ENHRY and CDR2 SYGVKD. This CDR3 contains 13 residues. In nucleotides, the CDR3 is TGTGCCATCAATCGCGGAAGCTCCTACGGGCAGTACTTC. Protein sequence: CAINRGSSYGQYF.

The rearrangement links TRBV3-1 to TRBJ1-4, with D tentatively TRBD1 (6 bases). The ends were cut back, 1 base at V and 0 bases at J, with 15 bases in the middle. Germline V lookup: CDR1 LGHDT, CDR2 YNNKEL (reference sequence). The CDR3 extends over 18 amino acids. The chain's CDR3 is CASSQVGGAGSTNEKLFF. In DNA form, the CDR3 reads TGTGCCAGCAGCCAAGTGGGGGGCGCGGGATCAACTAATGAAAAACTGTTTTTT.

The chain employs TRBV12-3 or TRBV12-4 and TRBJ1-5; 7 bases fit TRBD1. Unmatched junction bases numbered 4, after V lost 3 bases and J lost 5 bases. The CDR3 sequence is 14 residues long. The CDR3 is CASSFDREDQPQHF. In DNA form, the CDR3 reads TGTGCCAGCAGTTTCGACAGGGAAGATCAGCCCCAGCATTTT.

This clonotype was detected only a few times. V usage is TRBV13 and J usage is TRBJ2-3; D possibly corresponds to TRBD1 (6 bases). The CDR3 covers 14 residues. The V gene's germline CDR1 is PRHDT and CDR2 FYEKMQ (reference sequence). The V and J ends lost 5 bases and 5 bases respectively, with 14 bases between them. Written as DNA, the CDR3 is TGTGCCAGCAGCCAGGGGCAGGGAATAGATACGCAGTATTTT. Translating gives CASSQGQGIDTQYF.

With regard to this clonotype: At one end the junction does not follow the germline gene, possibly because of a read error. V gene TRBV7-2 combines with J gene TRBJ2-2; 7 bases line up with TRBD2. The CDR3 runs to 13 residues. Germline lookup yields CDR1 SGHTA and CDR2 FQGNSA. CDR3 sequence: CASSLAGVGERFF. CDR3 nucleotide sequence: TGTGCCAGCAGCTTGGCGGGAGTGGGGGAGCGGTTTTTT.

Only a few counts were recorded for this clonotype. The chain has TRBV5-5 and TRBJ2-1; 9 bases line up with TRBD2. V lost 4 bases, J lost 4 bases, and 6 bases stayed unmatched. From germline, CDR1 is SGHKS and CDR2 YYEKEE (reference sequence). The CDR3 runs to 15 residues. CDR3 DNA sequence: TGTGCCAGCAGCGCGGGGGGGACAGATTACAATGAGCAGTTCTTC. It is translated as CASSAGGTDYNEQFF. Supplemented by reference TRBV5-5 and TRBJ2-1, the full variable domain reads DAGVTQSPTHLIKTRGQQVTLRCSPISGHKSVSWYQQVLGQGPQFIFQYYEKEERGRGNFPDRFSARQFPNYSSELNVNALLLGDSALYLCASSAGGTDYNEQFFGPGTRLTVL.